This paragraph reports one T cell receptor (beta chain). The data are from a study of cytomegalovirus exposure and HLA in healthy donors. V lost 6 bases and J lost 7, with 10 bases in between. Germline CDR1 MNHNY, CDR2 SVGAGI (reference sequence). The CDR3 loop spans 13 amino acids. The PCR ran on 60 Vbeta and 13 Jbeta primers. This table comes from immunoSEQ multiplex PCR, and its TCRdb copy is limited to in-frame clones, with some not included. The sample has 15,000 to 20,000 clones, more than 65% seen once; the top ten hold 3.7%. The chain has TRBV6-6 and TRBJ1-6; D gene unclear. The sequencing sample was made of PBMCs. The clonotype originates from a man aged 18 to 30 in good health and CMV-seronegative. The CDR3 DNA reads as TGTGCCAGCAGGGGTCGGGGAAATTCACCCCTCCACTTT. This codes for CASRGRGNSPLHF.